This TCR beta chain was profiled in a study of T cells of healthy individuals. CDR3 size: 15 residues. Trimming left V 7 bases short and J 3 bases short, with 15 bases between. Each CDR3 protein gets one entry after TCRdb re-called the 5' RACE reads with MiXCR. The sample records 38,000 or so distinct CDR3 sequences, 3.5% to 5.5% being singletons. This clonotype occurred a few times. This receptor was taken from a human donor in good health. The chain links TRBV12-3 or TRBV12-4 to TRBJ2-2; no clear D. For the CDR3, the DNA is TGTGCCAGCATCACATCCGGACCCGACACCGGGGAGCTGTTTTTT. It is translated as CASITSGPDTGELFF.